This TCR beta chain comes out of a study of blood T cells in healthy people across ages. Study results and caveats: Unsorted PBMCs prevented conclusive naive versus antigen-experienced comparison. The long-lived group displayed more naive CD4+ cells, plus higher diversity, than the aged donors did.

Through a sample-barcoded 5' primer and a J-beta primer mix, a second PCR was run for roughly 7 to 12 cycles. TCRdb itself ran the 5' RACE reads through MiXCR, one entry per CDR3 protein. Of roughly 680,000 distinct CDR3 sequences detected, 20% to 25% appear once; the ten largest clones hold roughly 3.7%. Investigators took about 9.4 milliliters of peripheral blood from every donor. The germline gives CDR1 MDHEN, CDR2 SYDVKM. The V gene lost 6 bases and the J gene lost 6 bases, with 20 bases spanning the gap. The CDR3 loop spans 16 amino acids. On this clonotype itself: Antigen unknown.

The sequence came from a man aged 65-85 years in good health. V usage is TRBV28 and J usage is TRBJ2-2; D unresolved. Source material: blood. The CDR3 loop is CASRTATFVLPGELFF. The DNA of the CDR3 is TGTGCCAGCAGAACTGCTACTTTCGTGTTGCCCGGGGAGCTGTTTTTT.